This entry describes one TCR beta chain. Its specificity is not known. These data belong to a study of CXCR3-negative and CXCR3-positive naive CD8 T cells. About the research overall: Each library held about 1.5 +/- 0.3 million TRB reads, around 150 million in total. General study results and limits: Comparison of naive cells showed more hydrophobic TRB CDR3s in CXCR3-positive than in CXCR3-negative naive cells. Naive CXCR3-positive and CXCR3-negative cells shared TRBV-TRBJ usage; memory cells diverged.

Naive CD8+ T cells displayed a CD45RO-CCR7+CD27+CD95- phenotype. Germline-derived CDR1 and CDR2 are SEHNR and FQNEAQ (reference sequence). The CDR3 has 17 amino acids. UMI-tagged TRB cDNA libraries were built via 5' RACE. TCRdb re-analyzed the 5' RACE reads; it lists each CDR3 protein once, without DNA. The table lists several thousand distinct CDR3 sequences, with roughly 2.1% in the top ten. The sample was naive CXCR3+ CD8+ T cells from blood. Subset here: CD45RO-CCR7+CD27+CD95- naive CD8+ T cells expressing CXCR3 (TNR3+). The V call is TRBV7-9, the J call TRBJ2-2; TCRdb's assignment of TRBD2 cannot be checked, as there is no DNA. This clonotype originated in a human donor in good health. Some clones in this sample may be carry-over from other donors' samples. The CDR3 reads CASSFKKEGLEHRGAVF. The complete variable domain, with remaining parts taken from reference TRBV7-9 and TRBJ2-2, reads DTGVSQNPRHKITKRGQNVTFRCDPISEHNRLYWYRQTLGQGPEFLTYFQNEAQLEKSRLLSDRFSAERPKGSFSTLEIQRTEQGDSAMYLCASSFKKEGLEHRGAVFGEGSRLTVL.